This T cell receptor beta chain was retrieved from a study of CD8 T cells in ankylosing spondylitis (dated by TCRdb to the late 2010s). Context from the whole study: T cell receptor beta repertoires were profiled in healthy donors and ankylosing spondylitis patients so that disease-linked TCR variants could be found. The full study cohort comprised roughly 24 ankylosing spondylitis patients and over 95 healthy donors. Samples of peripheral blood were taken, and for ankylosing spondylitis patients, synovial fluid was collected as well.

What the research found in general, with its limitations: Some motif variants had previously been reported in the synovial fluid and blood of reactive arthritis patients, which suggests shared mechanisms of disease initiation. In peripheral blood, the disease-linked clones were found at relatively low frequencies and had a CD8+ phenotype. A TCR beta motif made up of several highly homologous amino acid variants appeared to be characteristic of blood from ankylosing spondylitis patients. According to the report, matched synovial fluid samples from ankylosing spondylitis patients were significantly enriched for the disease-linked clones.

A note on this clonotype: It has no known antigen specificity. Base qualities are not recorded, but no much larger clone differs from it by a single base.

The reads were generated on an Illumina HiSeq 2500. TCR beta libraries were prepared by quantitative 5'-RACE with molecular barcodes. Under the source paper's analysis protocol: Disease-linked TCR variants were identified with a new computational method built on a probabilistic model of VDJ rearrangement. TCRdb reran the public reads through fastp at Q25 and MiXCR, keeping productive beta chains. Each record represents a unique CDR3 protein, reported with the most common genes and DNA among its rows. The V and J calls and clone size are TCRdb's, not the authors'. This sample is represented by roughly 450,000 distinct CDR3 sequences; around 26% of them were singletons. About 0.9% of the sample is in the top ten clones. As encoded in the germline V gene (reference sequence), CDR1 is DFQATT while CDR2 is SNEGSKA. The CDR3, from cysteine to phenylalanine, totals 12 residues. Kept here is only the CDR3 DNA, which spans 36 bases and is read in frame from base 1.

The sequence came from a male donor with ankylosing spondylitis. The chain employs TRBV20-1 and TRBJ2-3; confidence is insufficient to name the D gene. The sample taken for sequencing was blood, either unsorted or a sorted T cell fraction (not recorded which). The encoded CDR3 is CSPAGDTDTQYF. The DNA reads TGCAGCCCTGCCGGTGACACAGATACGCAGTATTTT.